This entry describes one TCR beta chain. The data stem from a study of T cells expressing NK-cell markers. Overall study: There were seven HCMV-seropositive donors and one seronegative donor among the eight sequenced.

Germline CDR1 and CDR2: SEHNR and FQNEAQ (reference sequence). CDR3 length equals 14 residues. TCRdb reprocessed the 5' RACE reads; each CDR3 protein has one entry and no DNA is given. This sample's clone table lists almost 450,000 distinct CDR3 sequences. Sequencing was carried out using blood T cells: a sorted CD56 or NKG2C T cell subset, CD4+ or CD8+ T cells, or bulk PBMC T cells (not recorded which). The clonotype comes from a woman between 18 and 70 years old in good health. The chain is built from TRBV7-9 and TRBJ2-2; TCRdb indicates TRBD1, and absent DNA this call remains unverified. CDR3 amino acids: CASTVLGGSGELFF. Full variable domain (rest looked up from reference TRBV7-9 and TRBJ2-2): DTGVSQNPRHKITKRGQNVTFRCDPISEHNRLYWYRQTLGQGPEFLTYFQNEAQLEKSRLLSDRFSAERPKGSFSTLEIQRTEQGDSAMYLCASTVLGGSGELFFGEGSRLTVL.